This TCR beta chain was obtained from a study of blood T cell repertoires in COVID-19 (dated by TCRdb to 2018 to 2021). About the study as a whole: Samples from collaborators originated in the United States, Italy and Spain and spanned both the acute and convalescent phases of COVID-19. The samples were drawn from the first 160 participants of the ongoing ImmuneRACE study and from 1,254 subjects provided by 6 global collaborators. A de-identified subject ID, COVID-19 status, age in years and sex were almost always included in the sample metadata. The material from the prospective study consisted of cDNA or gDNA derived from T cells, B-cell-depleted T cells, or PBMCs. The dataset comprised deeply sampled blood TCRbeta repertoires from subjects exposed to, actively infected with, or recovered from COVID-19. The repertoires were made available in a free public database intended to serve as a resource for research on the immune response to SARS-CoV-2. Where available, HLA class I and class II types were taken from metadata supplied by the sample provider and were not determined by assay-based typing.

One collaborating source in Seattle enrolled patients during active infection and followed them longitudinally through the course of disease. Collaborating institutions collected whole blood in K2EDTA tubes following their own protocols. Collaborator samples were shipped for TCRbeta analysis as frozen whole blood, isolated PBMCs, or DNA extracted from either sample type. The immunoSEQ Assay, a bias-controlled multiplex PCR, was used to amplify TCRbeta CDR3 regions from genomic DNA. Per the authors' processing: Nucleated cell counts per sample were estimated from amplification of reference gene primers within the assay. To quantify the absolute abundance of each unique TCRbeta CDR3 rearrangement, sequence reads were collapsed and filtered. For each sample, productive Simpson clonality was calculated as the square root of Simpson's diversity index across productive rearrangements. TCRdb stores this immuneACCESS table with in-frame sequences only. Part of the clones is absent; in the studies checked, under half of the shortfall reflects unresolved V genes, and no reason is known for the rest. V and J calls and clone size are copied from that table; D and trimming were computed from the DNA. The table for this sample lists about 230,000 clones; over 75% of them were counted only once. The top ten clones comprise 4.5% to 6% of the sample.

The full study reports these points: Clinical and demographic metadata were provided uncurated, with the amount varying by source and participant.

Measured from the cysteine to the phenylalanine, the CDR3 is 17 residues long. Only the CDR3 portion is preserved as DNA: 51 bases, with reading frame beginning at the first base. The germline V gene gives CDR1 as KGHSH and CDR2 as LQKENI. Compared with germline, V lacks 3 bases and J lacks 4 bases; bases without a gene match: 12. This clone was recorded only once. Its target antigen remains unknown. Per-base quality was not reported, and no clone a single base away is much larger than it. The chain couples TRBV18 to TRBJ2-7; TRBD1 aligns with 10 central bases. The sample was peripheral blood. The receptor's source is a man aged 50 or older with COVID-19, enrolled during active disease. The nucleotide sequence reads TGTGCCAGCTCACCGCCCTCCCGGGACAGGGGTCCTTACGAGCAGTACTTC. This encodes CASSPPSRDRGPYEQYF.